The clone carrying this TCR beta chain was seen at least ten times. Antigen unknown. Documented time point: longitudinal time-point 3. This specimen belongs to a study of neurological immune-mediated disorders. With 10-nucleotide random UMIs, 5'RACE was used to make the cDNA. One entry per CDR3 protein, called by TCRdb with MiXCR from the 5' RACE reads. The data hold under 100,000 distinct CDR3 sequences, with approximately 4.6% observed a single time. Trimming took 0 bases from V and 4 from J, leaving 7 bases between them. CDR3 length: 13 amino acids. CDR1 SGHKS and CDR2 YYEKEE come from the germline V gene (reference sequence). Overall study results and limits: Repertoires from 18 of 34 multiple sclerosis patients grouped phylogenetically into a related-CDR3 cluster, suggesting a possible signature.

Sequencing used PBMCs. V gene TRBV5-5 combines with J gene TRBJ1-2, with D hard to call. The receptor's source is a woman aged 60-75 years with multiple sclerosis. CDR3 protein: CASSLEQTYGYTF. In nucleotides, the CDR3 is TGTGCCAGCAGCTTGGAACAGACCTATGGCTACACCTTC.